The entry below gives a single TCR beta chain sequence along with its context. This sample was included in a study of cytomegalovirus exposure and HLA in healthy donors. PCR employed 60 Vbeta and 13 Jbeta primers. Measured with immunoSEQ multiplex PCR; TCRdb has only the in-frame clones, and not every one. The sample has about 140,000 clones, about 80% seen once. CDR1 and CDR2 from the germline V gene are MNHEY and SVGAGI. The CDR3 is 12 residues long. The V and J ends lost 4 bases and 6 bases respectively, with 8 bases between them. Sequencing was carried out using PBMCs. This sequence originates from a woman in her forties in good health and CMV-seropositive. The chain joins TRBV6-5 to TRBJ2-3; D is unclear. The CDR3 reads CASSFGSDTQYF. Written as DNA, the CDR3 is TGTGCCAGCAGTTTCGGGTCGGATACGCAGTATTTT.